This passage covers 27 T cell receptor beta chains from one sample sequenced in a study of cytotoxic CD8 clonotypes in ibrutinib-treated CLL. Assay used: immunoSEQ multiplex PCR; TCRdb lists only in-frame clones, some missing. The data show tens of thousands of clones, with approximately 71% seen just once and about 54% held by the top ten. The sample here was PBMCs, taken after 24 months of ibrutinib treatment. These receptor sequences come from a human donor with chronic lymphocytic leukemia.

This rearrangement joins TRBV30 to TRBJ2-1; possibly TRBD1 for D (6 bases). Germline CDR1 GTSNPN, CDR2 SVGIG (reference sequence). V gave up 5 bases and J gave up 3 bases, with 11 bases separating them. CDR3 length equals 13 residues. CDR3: CAWRGRGYNEQFF. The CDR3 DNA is TGTGCCTGGCGGGGCAGGGGCTACAATGAGCAGTTCTTC.

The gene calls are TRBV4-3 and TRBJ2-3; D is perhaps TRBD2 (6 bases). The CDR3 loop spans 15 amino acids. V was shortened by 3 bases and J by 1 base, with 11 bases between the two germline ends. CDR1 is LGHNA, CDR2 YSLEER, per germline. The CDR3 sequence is CASSQITGGTDTQYF. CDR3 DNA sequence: TGCGCCAGCAGCCAGATAACGGGGGGCACAGATACGCAGTATTTT.

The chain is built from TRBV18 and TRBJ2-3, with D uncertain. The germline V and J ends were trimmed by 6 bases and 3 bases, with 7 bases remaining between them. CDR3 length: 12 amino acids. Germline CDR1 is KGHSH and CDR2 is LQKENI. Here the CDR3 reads CASSPWTDTQYF. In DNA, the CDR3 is TGTGCCAGCTCCCCTTGGACAGATACGCAGTATTTT.

This chain's CDR3 is CASSTMRTPYEQYF. CDR3 in DNA: TGTGCCAGCAGCACCATGAGAACTCCCTACGAGCAGTACTTC. V usage is TRBV5-4 and J usage is TRBJ2-7; D is ambiguous. The CDR3 loop spans 14 amino acids. The ends were cut back, 4 bases at V and 2 bases at J, with 13 bases in the middle. Germline assignment: CDR1 SGHNT and CDR2 YYREEE (reference sequence).

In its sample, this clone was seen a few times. In nucleotides, the CDR3 is TGCGCCAGCAGCCAGGGAGTGGCCAGTAAGGGCTACACCTTC. This translates into CASSQGVASKGYTF. The chain links TRBV4-3 to TRBJ1-2; no clear D. Germline V lookup: CDR1 LGHNA, CDR2 YSLEER. The CDR3 loop spans 14 amino acids. V dropped 3 bases and J dropped 8 bases, with 16 bases sitting between them.

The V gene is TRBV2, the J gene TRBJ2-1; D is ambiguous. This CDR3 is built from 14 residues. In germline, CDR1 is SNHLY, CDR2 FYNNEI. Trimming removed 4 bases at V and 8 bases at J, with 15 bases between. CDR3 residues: CASSAVTNGDEQFF. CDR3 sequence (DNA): TGTGCCAGCAGTGCGGTGACAAACGGCGATGAGCAGTTCTTC.

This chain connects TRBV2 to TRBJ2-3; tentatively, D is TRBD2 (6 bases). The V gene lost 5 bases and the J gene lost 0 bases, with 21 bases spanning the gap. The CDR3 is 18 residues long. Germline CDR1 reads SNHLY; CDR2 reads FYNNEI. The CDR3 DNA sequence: TGTGCCAGCAGTTCCGGGGGAATTGGCACCAGGAGCACAGATACGCAGTATTTT. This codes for CASSSGGIGTRSTDTQYF.

Here the CDR3 reads CASRATKNTEAFF. CDR3 bases: TGTGCCAGCAGAGCTACTAAGAACACTGAAGCTTTCTTT. This rearrangement joins TRBV6-5 to TRBJ1-1; D unclear. The V end was cut by 6 bases, the J end by 1 base, with 9 bases between. The CDR3 consists of 13 residues. CDR1 and CDR2 (germline): MNHEY, SVGAGI.

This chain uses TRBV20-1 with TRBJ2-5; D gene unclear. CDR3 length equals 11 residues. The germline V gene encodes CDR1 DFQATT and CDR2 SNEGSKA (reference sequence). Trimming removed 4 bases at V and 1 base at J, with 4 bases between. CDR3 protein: CSATSQETQYF. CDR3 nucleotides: TGCAGTGCTACGTCCCAAGAGACCCAGTACTTC.

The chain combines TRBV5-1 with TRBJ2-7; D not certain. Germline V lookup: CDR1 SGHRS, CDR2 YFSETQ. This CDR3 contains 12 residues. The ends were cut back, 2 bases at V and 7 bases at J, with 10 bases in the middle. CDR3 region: CASSFAVGEQYF. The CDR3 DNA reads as TGCGCCAGCAGCTTCGCGGTTGGGGAGCAGTACTTC.

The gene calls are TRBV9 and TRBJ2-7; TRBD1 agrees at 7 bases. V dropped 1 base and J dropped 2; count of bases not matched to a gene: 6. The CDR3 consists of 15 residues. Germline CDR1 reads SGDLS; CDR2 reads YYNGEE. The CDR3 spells CASSVSAGGPYEQYF. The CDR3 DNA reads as TGTGCCAGCAGCGTATCAGCAGGGGGACCCTACGAGCAGTACTTC.

The CDR3 DNA sequence: TGCGCCAGCAGCTCATTAGGGACGGCTAACACTGAAGCTTTCTTT. The encoded protein is CASSSLGTANTEAFF. This chain uses TRBV5-1 with TRBJ1-1, with D perhaps TRBD1 (5 bases). Germline V gene lookup returns CDR1 SGHRS and CDR2 YFSETQ. V dropped 3 bases and J dropped 2 bases, with 14 bases sitting between them. The CDR3 has 15 residues.

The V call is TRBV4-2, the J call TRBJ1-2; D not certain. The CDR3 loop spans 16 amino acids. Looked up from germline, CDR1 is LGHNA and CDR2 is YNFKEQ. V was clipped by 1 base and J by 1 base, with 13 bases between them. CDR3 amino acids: CASSQVPAQVNYGYTF. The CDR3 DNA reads TGTGCCAGCAGCCAAGTCCCGGCGCAGGTTAACTATGGCTACACCTTC.

CDR3 bases: TGTGCCAGCAGTGAGCCCATTCAGATACAGGGGGGCTCCTATAATTCACCCCTCCACTTT. This gives the protein CASSEPIQIQGGSYNSPLHF. The V gene is TRBV6-1, the J gene TRBJ1-6; 8 bases map to TRBD1. The germline V gene has CDR1 MNHNS and CDR2 SASEGT. The CDR3 is made up of 20 amino acids. Trimming removed 3 bases from V and 0 bases from J; junction bases left unmatched: 13.

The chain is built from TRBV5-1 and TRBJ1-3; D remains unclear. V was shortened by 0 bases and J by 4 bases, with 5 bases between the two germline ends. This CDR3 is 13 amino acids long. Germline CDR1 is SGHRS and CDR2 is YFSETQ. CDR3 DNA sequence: TGCGCCAGCAGCTTGGAAAGGGGAAACACCATATATTTT. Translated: CASSLERGNTIYF.

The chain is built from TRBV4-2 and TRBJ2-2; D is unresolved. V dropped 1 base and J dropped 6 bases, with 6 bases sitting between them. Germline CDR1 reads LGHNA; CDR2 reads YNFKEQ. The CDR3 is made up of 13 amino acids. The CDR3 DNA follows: TGTGCCAGCAGCCAAGTCGGGTCCGGGGAGCTGTTTTTT. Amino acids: CASSQVGSGELFF.

The CDR3 DNA reads as TGTGCCAGCAGCTTAGATCAGGGCGGCCAGCCCCAGCATTTT. Translation gives CASSLDQGGQPQHF. The chain carries TRBV11-2 and TRBJ1-5; the D gene is possibly TRBD1 (5 bases). Germline V gene sequence: CDR1 SGHAT, CDR2 FQNNGV. V shed 0 bases and J shed 7 bases, with 10 bases lying between them. The CDR3 consists of 14 residues.

CDR3 in amino acids: CASSEGNTEAFF. CDR3 in DNA: TGCGCCAGCAGTGAGGGGAACACTGAAGCTTTCTTT. The chain recombines TRBV10-1 with TRBJ1-1; D remains unclear. Germline V gives CDR1 WNHNN, CDR2 SYGVQD (reference sequence). CDR3 size: 12 residues. Trimming cost V 2 bases and J 1 base, with 2 bases left between them.

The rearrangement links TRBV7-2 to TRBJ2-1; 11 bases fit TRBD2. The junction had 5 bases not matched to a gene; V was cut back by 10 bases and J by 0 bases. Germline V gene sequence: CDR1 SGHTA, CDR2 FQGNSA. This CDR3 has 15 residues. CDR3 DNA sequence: TGTGCCACCGGGACTAGCGGTGGCTCCTACAATGAGCAGTTCTTC. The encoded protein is CATGTSGGSYNEQFF.

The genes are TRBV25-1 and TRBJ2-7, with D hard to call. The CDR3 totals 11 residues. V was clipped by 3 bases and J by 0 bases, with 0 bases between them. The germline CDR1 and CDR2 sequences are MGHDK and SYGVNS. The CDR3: CASSDSYEQYF. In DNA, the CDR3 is TGTGCCAGCAGTGACTCCTACGAGCAGTACTTC.

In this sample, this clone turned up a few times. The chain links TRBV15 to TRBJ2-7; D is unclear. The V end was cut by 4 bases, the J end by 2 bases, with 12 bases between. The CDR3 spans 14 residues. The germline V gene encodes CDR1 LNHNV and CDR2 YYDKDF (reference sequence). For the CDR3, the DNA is TGTGCCACCAGCACGTTGACGGGCCCCTACGAGCAGTACTTC. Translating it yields CATSTLTGPYEQYF.

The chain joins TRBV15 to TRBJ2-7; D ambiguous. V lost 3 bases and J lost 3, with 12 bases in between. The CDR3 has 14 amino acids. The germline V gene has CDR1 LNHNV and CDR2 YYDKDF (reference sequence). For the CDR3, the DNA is TGTGCCACCAGCAGTGCTCCGGCCGGCTACGAGCAGTACTTC. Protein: CATSSAPAGYEQYF.

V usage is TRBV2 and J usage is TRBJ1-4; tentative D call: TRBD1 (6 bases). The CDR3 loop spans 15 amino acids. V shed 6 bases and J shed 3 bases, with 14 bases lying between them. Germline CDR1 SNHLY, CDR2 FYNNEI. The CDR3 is CASRRGAIANEKLFF. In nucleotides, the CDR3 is TGTGCCAGCAGACGGGGGGCAATCGCTAATGAAAAACTGTTTTTT.

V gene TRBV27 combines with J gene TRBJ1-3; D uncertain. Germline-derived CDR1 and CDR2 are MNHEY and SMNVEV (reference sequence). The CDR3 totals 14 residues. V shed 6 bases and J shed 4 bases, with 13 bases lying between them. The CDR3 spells CASSPRRVGNTIYF. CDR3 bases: TGTGCCAGCAGCCCAAGGAGGGTCGGAAACACCATATATTTT.

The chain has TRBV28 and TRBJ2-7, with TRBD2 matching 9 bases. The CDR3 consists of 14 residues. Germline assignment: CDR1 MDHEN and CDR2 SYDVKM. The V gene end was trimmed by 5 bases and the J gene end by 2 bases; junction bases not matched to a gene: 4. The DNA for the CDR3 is TGTGCCAGCAGTCTAGCGGGGCGCACCTACGAGCAGTACTTC. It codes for CASSLAGRTYEQYF.

The CDR3 reads CASSLIGAAGELFF. Here the CDR3 DNA reads TGTGCCAGCAGTTTAATTGGGGCGGCCGGGGAGCTGTTTTTT. The chain couples TRBV27 to TRBJ2-2, with D possibly being TRBD1 (5 bases). The CDR3 covers 14 residues. Germline values: CDR1 MNHEY, CDR2 SMNVEV (reference sequence). Trimming left V 2 bases short and J 6 bases short, with 10 bases between.

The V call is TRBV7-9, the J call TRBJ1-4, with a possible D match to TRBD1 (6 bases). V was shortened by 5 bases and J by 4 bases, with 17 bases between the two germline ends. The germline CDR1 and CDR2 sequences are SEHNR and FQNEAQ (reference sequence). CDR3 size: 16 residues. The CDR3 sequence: CASSPPGGRNNEKLFF. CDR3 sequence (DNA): TGTGCCAGCAGCCCCCCCGGGGGGCGGAATAATGAAAAACTGTTTTTT.